The present entry profiles one T cell receptor (beta chain) with its context. The CDR3 loop spans 16 amino acids. Germline V gene data show CDR1 as SEHNR and CDR2 as FQNEAQ (reference sequence). Trimming took 7 bases from V and 5 from J, leaving 20 bases between them. RNA was extracted with the RNeasy kit, and a quantity of 0.5 to 1 ug was reverse transcribed using random hexamers. The immunoSEQ assay covered 54 Vbeta and 13 Jbeta segments for CDR3. TCRdb re-called the immunoSEQ multiplex PCR reads through MiXCR, storing one row per CDR3 protein. The top ten hold 0.27% of the sample, which has about 25,000 distinct CDR3 sequences, 94% seen once. The data derive from a study of CD8 T cells in Susac syndrome. Sequencing of TCR beta drew on CD8+ and CD4+ T cells from blood. Isolation of CD8+ and CD4+ T cells was performed negatively, whereas enrichment of TEMRA cells was done by FACS.

What was sequenced was CD8+ T cells from PBMCs. This chain joins TRBV7-9 and TRBJ1-4; maybe TRBD1 (5 bases). The origin of this receptor is a human donor in good health. DNA of the CDR3: TGTGCCAGCACTCGGTGGGACGGGGGTCGGAATGAAAAACTGTTTTTT. It yields the protein CASTRWDGGRNEKLFF.